The entry that follows covers one T cell receptor beta chain sequence. The target antigen is unknown. The data derive from a study of CD8 T cells in ankylosing spondylitis. Overall study findings and caveats: A motif in TCR beta, a set of eight highly homologous variants, appeared characteristic of ankylosing spondylitis blood.

Germline CDR1 reads MDHEN; CDR2 reads SYDVKM. There are 15 residues in the CDR3. Trimming took 3 bases from V and 9 from J; bases not matched to a gene: 9. TCRdb re-called the 5' RACE reads through MiXCR, storing one row per CDR3 protein. The sample consists of 700,000 to 1,000,000 distinct CDR3 sequences, about 10% of them appearing once. The chain links TRBV28 to TRBJ2-1, with 9 bases identical to TRBD1. The sequencing sample was made of blood, either unsorted or a sorted T cell fraction (not recorded which). This sequence originates from a male donor with ankylosing spondylitis. The CDR3 nucleotides read TGTGCCAGCAGTTTCCGGGACAGGGACACAAGTGAGCAGTTCTTC. Translating it yields CASSFRDRDTSEQFF.